The next 5 T cell receptor beta chains were all read from a single sample in a study of blood T cell repertoires in COVID-19 (dated by TCRdb to the early 2020s). Library construction relied on the immunoSEQ multiplex PCR assay. The clones in this table, taken by TCRdb from immuneACCESS, are in-frame only. Not every clone is retained; where verified, under half of the shortfall comes from an unresolved V gene, and the cause of the rest is unknown. Recorded for this sample are approximately 180,000 clones; 80% to 90% of them occurred a single time. The top ten clones comprise 9.5% to 15% of the sample. The sequenced sample was peripheral blood. The receptors come from a woman older than 75 with COVID-19, enrolled during active disease.

The chain's CDR3 is CASSGPGGGETQYF. As DNA, the CDR3 is TGTGCCAGCAGTGGCCCAGGGGGAGGAGAGACCCAGTACTTC. This chain connects TRBV2 to TRBJ2-5; D possibly corresponds to TRBD1 (7 bases). The ends were cut back, 4 bases at V and 4 bases at J, with 13 bases in the middle. CDR1 is SNHLY and CDR2 is FYNNEI in the germline V gene. This CDR3 has 14 residues.

The chain links TRBV5-1 to TRBJ2-7, with 8 bases aligning to TRBD2. In germline, CDR1 is SGHRS, CDR2 YFSETQ. This CDR3 is 14 amino acids long. J lost 1 base, V lost 4 bases, and 4 bases had no gene match. CDR3 amino acids: CASSLTSASYEQYF. CDR3 in DNA: TGCGCCAGCAGCCTGACTAGCGCTTCCTACGAGCAGTACTTC.

The chain recombines TRBV14 with TRBJ1-4; a possible D gene is TRBD1 (6 bases). The CDR3 runs 15 residues. The germline V gene encodes CDR1 SGHDN and CDR2 FVKESK. The V gene lost 2 bases and the J gene lost 8 bases, with 15 bases spanning the gap. Here the CDR3 DNA reads TGTGCCAGCAGCCAACAGGGGAGGGGTTACGAAAAACTGTTTTTT. Its translation: CASSQQGRGYEKLFF. The complete variable domain, with remaining parts taken from reference TRBV14 and TRBJ1-4, reads EAGVTQFPSHSVIEKGQTVTLRCDPISGHDNLYWYRRVMGKEIKFLLHFVKESKQDESGMPNNRFLAERTGGTYSTLKVQPAELEDSGVYFCASSQQGRGYEKLFFGSGTQLSVL.

The chain links TRBV5-6 to TRBJ2-2; TRBD1 matches 8 bases. Looked up from germline, CDR1 is SGHDT and CDR2 is YYEEEE. The CDR3 is made up of 15 amino acids. V was pared by 4 bases and J by 3 bases, with 5 bases of the junction left unmatched. The CDR3 region has the DNA TGTGCCAGCAGCCCCTTGGACAGGGACACCGGGGAGCTGTTTTTT. Translating gives CASSPLDRDTGELFF.

V is TRBV19 and J is TRBJ1-3; no clear D gene. Germline V gene data show CDR1 as LNHDA and CDR2 as SQIVND (reference sequence). The CDR3 totals 15 residues. Deletions cut 3 bases from V and 0 bases from J, with 9 bases between. Here the CDR3 reads CASSIDFSSGNTIYF. CDR3 in DNA: TGTGCCAGTAGTATTGACTTCAGCTCTGGAAACACCATATATTTT.